The 5 T cell receptor beta chains below all came from one sample that was sequenced in a study of T cell responses to AZD1222 COVID-19 vaccine. Profiling relied on immunoSEQ multiplex PCR, and the TCRdb table lists in-frame clones only, not all of them. The table lists 150,000 to 200,000 clones, approximately 87% of them singletons. The sample in question was peripheral blood, obtained on day 0 of MenACWY control vaccination. All receptors derive from an adult in good health.

The chain links TRBV7-9 to TRBJ2-7, with D possibly matching TRBD1 (6 bases). The CDR3 loop spans 14 amino acids. Germline-derived CDR1 and CDR2 are SEHNR and FQNEAQ (reference sequence). The V gene lost 6 bases and the J gene lost 3 bases, with 15 bases spanning the gap. The CDR3 protein is CASSPGQILYEQYF. For the CDR3, the DNA is TGTGCCAGCAGTCCAGGACAGATCCTCTACGAGCAGTACTTC.

This sequence joins TRBV5-1 and TRBJ1-4; possibly TRBD1 for D (6 bases). Germline V gene lookup returns CDR1 SGHRS and CDR2 YFSETQ. V shed 2 bases and J shed 4 bases, with 12 bases lying between them. This CDR3 spans 15 amino acids. The CDR3, as DNA: TGCGCCAGCAGCTTAGGGGACAAAAATAATGAAAAACTGTTTTTT. Translating gives CASSLGDKNNEKLFF.

This chain uses TRBV30 with TRBJ2-1, with D uncertain. V was pared by 2 bases and J by 7 bases, with 9 bases between. The V gene's germline CDR1 is GTSNPN and CDR2 SVGIG (reference sequence). This CDR3 has 12 residues. The DNA for the CDR3 is TGTGCCTGGAGTCTAGTAAGTAATGAGCAGTTCTTC. It yields the protein CAWSLVSNEQFF.

This chain links TRBV6-5 with TRBJ1-5, with D possibly matching TRBD1 (6 bases). V lost 4 bases and J 7 bases, leaving 11 bases between the germline ends. Germline CDR1 and CDR2: MNHEY and SVGAGI. This CDR3 region has 13 residues. CDR3 region: CASSWGPGQPQHF. In nucleotides, the CDR3 is TGTGCCAGCAGTTGGGGGCCGGGCCAGCCCCAGCATTTT.

The V and J genes are TRBV11-2 and TRBJ2-1; a possible D gene is TRBD2 (5 bases). Trimming took off 5 bases at V and 4 bases at J, with 15 bases between the two ends. The CDR3 has 15 residues. Germline assignment: CDR1 SGHAT and CDR2 FQNNGV. The CDR3 sequence is CASSRIRGRYNEQFF. As DNA, the CDR3 is TGTGCCAGCAGCCGAATTCGGGGTAGATACAATGAGCAGTTCTTC.